The next 17 T cell receptor beta chains were all read from a single sample in a study of cytomegalovirus exposure and HLA in healthy donors. 13 Jbeta primers and 60 Vbeta primers were used for the PCR. Profiling relied on immunoSEQ multiplex PCR, and the TCRdb table lists in-frame clones only, not all of them. The sample table includes approximately 75,000 clones. Sequencing input: PBMCs. The receptors were sampled from a boy under 18 in good health and CMV-seronegative.

The V and J genes are TRBV10-2 and TRBJ2-7; 9 bases map to TRBD1. V lost 6 bases, J lost 6 bases, and 12 bases stayed unmatched. The CDR3 contains 15 residues. CDR1 WSHSY and CDR2 SAAADI come from the germline V gene. The CDR3 nucleotides read TGCGCCAGCAGACCCGGGACAGGGCCCCAAGGCGAGCAGTACTTC. Encoded protein: CASRPGTGPQGEQYF.

The chain uses TRBV6-1 and TRBJ1-5; TRBD1 might be the D (6 bases). Germline values: CDR1 MNHNS, CDR2 SASEGT. The CDR3 consists of 13 residues. V was shortened by 6 bases and J by 7 bases, with 13 bases between the two germline ends. In nucleotides, the CDR3 is TGTGCCAGCAGGGACAGCTTAGAGCAGCCCCAGCATTTT. Translating it yields CASRDSLEQPQHF.

The V call is TRBV5-1, the J call TRBJ2-3; possibly TRBD2 for D (6 bases). The CDR3 runs to 16 residues. V was shortened by 0 bases and J by 0 bases, with 11 bases between the two germline ends. From germline, CDR1 is SGHRS and CDR2 YFSETQ. CDR3 in amino acids: CASSLGGGSSTDTQYF. For the CDR3, the DNA is TGCGCCAGCAGCTTGGGCGGAGGGTCTAGCACAGATACGCAGTATTTT.

The gene calls are TRBV4-3 and TRBJ2-2; possible D gene TRBD1, 5 bases. Trimming removed 1 base from V and 8 bases from J, with 14 bases in between. The CDR3 has 15 amino acids. From germline, CDR1 is LGHNA and CDR2 YSLEER. CDR3 sequence reads: CASSQADRNFGELFF. The CDR3 nucleotides are TGCGCCAGCAGCCAAGCAGACAGAAATTTTGGGGAGCTGTTTTTT.

The rearrangement uses TRBV7-2 and TRBJ2-2; D gene unclear. Germline CDR1 and CDR2: SGHTA and FQGNSA. Trimming stripped 4 bases from V and 7 bases from J, with 7 bases between. The CDR3 is 12 amino acids. In DNA, the CDR3 is TGTGCCAGCAGCTCCTACGGCGGGGAGCTGTTTTTT. Its translation is CASSSYGGELFF.

The chain carries TRBV5-4 and TRBJ1-2; possibly TRBD1 for D (5 bases). The CDR3 loop spans 14 amino acids. Trimming left V 0 bases short and J 4 bases short, with 10 bases between. CDR1 SGHNT and CDR2 YYREEE come from the germline V gene (reference sequence). The DNA for the CDR3 is TGTGCCAGCAGCTTGGGAGACAGCACCTATGGCTACACCTTC. Protein sequence: CASSLGDSTYGYTF.

This rearrangement joins TRBV4-1 to TRBJ2-3, with 10 positions matching TRBD2. Looked up from germline, CDR1 is MGHRA and CDR2 is YSYEKL. The CDR3 extends over 18 amino acids. The junction had 9 bases not matched to a gene; V was cut back by 0 bases and J by 3 bases. CDR3 residues: CASSQDLERGGRTDTQYF. CDR3 nucleotide sequence: TGCGCCAGCAGCCAAGATTTGGAGCGGGGGGGCCGGACAGATACGCAGTATTTT.

The chain joins TRBV11-2 to TRBJ2-3; possibly TRBD1 for D (5 bases). The V and J ends lost 4 bases and 7 bases respectively, with 24 bases between them. The CDR3 length is 17 residues. CDR1 is SGHAT, CDR2 FQNNGV, per germline. CDR3 in amino acids: CASSSHLRGRTEHTQYF. CDR3 DNA: TGTGCCAGCAGCTCCCATCTTAGGGGCCGGACCGAACATACGCAGTATTTT.

The rearrangement uses TRBV4-1 and TRBJ2-5, with 10 bases that match TRBD2. The CDR3 is 17 amino acids. From germline, CDR1 is MGHRA and CDR2 YSYEKL. V trimming: 4 bases; J trimming: 1 base; junction bases outside the gene matches: 9. The CDR3 region has the DNA TGCGCCAGCAGCCCACCGTCATTAGCGGGGGGCCAAGAGACCCAGTACTTC. Its protein is CASSPPSLAGGQETQYF.

V gene TRBV18 combines with J gene TRBJ1-1; 9 nucleotides agree with TRBD1. This CDR3 comprises 15 residues. Germline V lookup: CDR1 KGHSH, CDR2 LQKENI. J was trimmed by 6 bases and V by 1 base; bases with no gene match: 6. Written as DNA, the CDR3 is TGTGCCAGCTCACCACAGGGACAGGGAGCCGCTGAAGCTTTCTTT. Translated, it gives CASSPQGQGAAEAFF. The full variable domain, completed using reference TRBV18 and TRBJ1-1, is NAGVMQNPRHLVRRRGQEARLRCSPMKGHSHVYWYRQLPEEGLKFMVYLQKENIIDESGMPKERFSAEFPKEGPSILRIQQVVRGDSAAYFCASSPQGQGAAEAFFGQGTRLTVV.

The chain couples TRBV4-1 to TRBJ2-2; tentatively, D is TRBD2 (5 bases). V lost 3 bases and J 1 base, leaving 6 bases between the germline ends. Germline CDR1 and CDR2: MGHRA and YSYEKL. This CDR3 comprises 14 residues. The CDR3 spells CASSHRENTGELFF. CDR3 nucleotides: TGCGCCAGCAGCCATCGGGAGAACACCGGGGAGCTGTTTTTT.

The chain is built from TRBV7-3 and TRBJ1-1; TRBD1 matches 11 bases. The CDR3 covers 15 residues. J gave up 2 bases and V 4 bases, and 3 bases lay outside the gene matches. Germline V lookup: CDR1 SGHTA, CDR2 FQGTGA. The CDR3 DNA reads as TGTGCCAGCAGCTCGGGACAGGGGGGAAACACTGAAGCTTTCTTT. Protein: CASSSGQGGNTEAFF.

The chain links TRBV19 to TRBJ1-1, with 9 positions matching TRBD1. Losses at the gene ends were 5 bases for V and 1 base for J; bases not matched to a gene: 2. The CDR3 extends over 14 amino acids. The germline CDR1 and CDR2 sequences are LNHDA and SQIVND (reference sequence). The CDR3 sequence is CASSSQGANTEAFF. The DNA for the CDR3 is TGTGCCAGTAGTTCACAGGGGGCGAACACTGAAGCTTTCTTT.

The V call is TRBV5-1, the J call TRBJ1-2; D uncertain. Trimming took 4 bases from V and 0 from J, leaving 13 bases between them. This CDR3 comprises 15 residues. Germline CDR1 reads SGHRS; CDR2 reads YFSETQ. The CDR3 protein is CASSATSRANYGYTF. The CDR3 region has the DNA TGCGCCAGCAGCGCGACTTCTCGGGCTAACTATGGCTACACCTTC.

The rearrangement links TRBV4-2 to TRBJ1-3, with a possible D match to TRBD1 (6 bases). V was cut by 0 bases and J by 0 bases, with 15 bases left in between. Germline loops: CDR1 LGHNA, CDR2 YNFKEQ. The length of the CDR3 is 18 residues. The CDR3 sequence is CASSQDLGGGNSGNTIYF. The DNA for the CDR3 is TGTGCCAGCAGCCAAGATCTAGGGGGGGGAAACTCTGGAAACACCATATATTTT.

The chain recombines TRBV27 with TRBJ2-1; 10 positions match TRBD2. The ends lost 8 bases at V and 7 bases at J; junction bases unmatched: 11. This CDR3 is 15 amino acids long. CDR1 and CDR2 from the germline V gene are MNHEY and SMNVEV (reference sequence). CDR3 sequence: CASRLGLAGVNEQFF. The CDR3 DNA reads as TGTGCCAGCCGCCTGGGGCTAGCGGGGGTAAATGAGCAGTTCTTC.

V usage is TRBV4-2 and J usage is TRBJ2-5; TRBD2 aligns across 7 bases. From germline, CDR1 is LGHNA and CDR2 YNFKEQ. The CDR3 consists of 15 residues. V lost 0 bases and J lost 3; bases outside the gene matches: 4. The CDR3 DNA follows: TGTGCCAGCAGCCAAGATAGGGCGGGGGAAGAGACCCAGTACTTC. It translates to CASSQDRAGEETQYF.